Sequencing of this TCR beta chain was carried out in a study of CD8+ T cells in alopecia areata. General study findings and limits: Sequenced scalp T cells also include alphabeta T cells resident in normal skin. Among patients, TCR sharing was less clear than in mice, a difference possibly due in part to HLA diversity in the patient population. Higher clonality and more expanded CD8+ clones appeared in lesional than normal scalp.

This clone was seen only a few times. Its antigen is unknown. Extracted RNA was reverse transcribed, and the resulting cDNA served as sequencing template. This table comes from immunoSEQ multiplex PCR, and its TCRdb copy is limited to in-frame clones, with some not included. Found here are roughly 100,000 clones, about 60% of them singletons; the top ten hold about 8.8%. The sequence derives from a human donor in good health. Sequenced sample: CD4+ T cells sorted from blood.

The CDR3 sequence is CASSTTVGADTQYF. The CDR3, as DNA: TGTGCCAGCAGTACAACAGTGGGCGCAGATACGCAGTATTTT. V usage is TRBV25-1 and J usage is TRBJ2-3; no reliable D call. Trimming stripped 5 bases from V and 4 bases from J, with 13 bases between. The CDR3 covers 14 residues. Germline V gene sequence: CDR1 MGHDK, CDR2 SYGVNS.